This record concerns one TCR beta chain sequence. Its antigen is unidentified. The data originate from a study of T cells in Graves' hyperthyroidism and ophthalmopathy. CDR1 and CDR2 (germline): SEHNR, FQNEAQ (reference sequence). This CDR3 comprises 20 residues. Unmatched junction bases numbered 19, after V lost 1 base and J lost 5 bases. Ophthalmopathy cases met thresholds of Clinical Activity Score at least 3, NOSPECS grade at least 4 and duration under 3 months. RNA transcripts yielded amplified TCR beta CDR3 regions. The TCR CDR3 was amplified in a first-round RT-PCR using the HTBI primer set. Via MiXCR, TCRdb re-called the multiplex PCR reads, giving one row per CDR3 protein. The sample shows 500,000 or so distinct CDR3 sequences, roughly a sixth of them seen only once. Study outcomes and limitations: Most thyroid clonotypes expanded above 0.001 were also detected in blood.

The clonotype was recovered from a young woman with Graves' ophthalmopathy. The sequenced sample consisted of blood. The chain uses TRBV7-9 and TRBJ2-3; 9 bases are shared with TRBD2. In DNA form, the CDR3 reads TGTGCCAGCAGCTTAGAAGTGTGGGGACTAGCCGGGGGGCGTAAAGATACGCAGTATTTT. This sequence encodes CASSLEVWGLAGGRKDTQYF.